This TCR beta chain was recorded in a study of blood T cell repertoires in COVID-19. Study-level information: The study drew acute and convalescent COVID-19 samples from the United States, Italy and Spain. From T cells, B-cell-depleted T cells, or PBMCs came the material, which was cDNA or gDNA.

Seattle-derived patients entered the study during active infection and were followed longitudinally. Per the germline V gene, CDR1 is KGHSH and CDR2 is LQKENI. With 0 bases clipped from V and 7 bases from J, the junction kept 6 bases outside the gene matches. The CDR3 runs 17 residues. Sequenced by immunoSEQ multiplex PCR; TCRdb stores in-frame clones only, minus some. Of about 210,000 clones listed, around 85% were seen once; the top ten hold more than 2%. Specimen: peripheral blood. V and J are TRBV18 and TRBJ2-1; 13 nucleotides align to TRBD2. This clonotype originated in an older woman with COVID-19, enrolled during active disease. CDR3 protein: CASSPPRTSGSLNEQFF. CDR3 bases: TGTGCCAGCTCACCACCACGGACTAGCGGGAGTTTAAATGAGCAGTTCTTC.